This T cell receptor beta chain came from a study of OX40 agonist ivuxolimab in advanced cancers. The CDR3 sequence is 13 residues long. CDR1 is MNHEY and CDR2 is SVGAGI in the germline V gene. V lost 6 bases to trimming and J lost 8 bases; unmatched junction nucleotides: 8. Profiling relied on immunoSEQ multiplex PCR, and the TCRdb table lists in-frame clones only, not all of them. Altogether around 20,000 clones are present, 76% being singletons, with the ten largest covering 8% to 10%. The clonotype was recovered from an adult with an advanced solid tumor such as melanoma, head and neck, liver or kidney cancer. The sequences come from CD4+ or CD8+ T cells sorted from blood, collected in a trial of the OX40 agonist ivuxolimab. This chain connects TRBV6-5 to TRBJ1-2, with 8 positions matching TRBD1. As DNA, the CDR3 is TGTGCCAGCAGGAAGGACAGGGTGGGGGGCTACACCTTC. This codes for CASRKDRVGGYTF.